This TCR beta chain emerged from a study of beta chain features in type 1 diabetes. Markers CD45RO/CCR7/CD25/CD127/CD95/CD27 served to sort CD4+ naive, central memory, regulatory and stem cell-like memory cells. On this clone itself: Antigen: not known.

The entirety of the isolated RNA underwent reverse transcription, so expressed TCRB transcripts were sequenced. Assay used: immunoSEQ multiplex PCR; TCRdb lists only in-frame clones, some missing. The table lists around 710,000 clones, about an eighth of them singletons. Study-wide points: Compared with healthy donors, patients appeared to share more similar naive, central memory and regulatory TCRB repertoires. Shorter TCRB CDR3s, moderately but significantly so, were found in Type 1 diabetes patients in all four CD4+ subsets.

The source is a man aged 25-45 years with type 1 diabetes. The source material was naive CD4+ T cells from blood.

The CDR3 here is CASSEQAFITGELFF. The DNA for the CDR3 is TGTGCCAGCAGTGAGCAGGCTTTTATTACCGGGGAGCTGTTTTTT. The rearrangement links TRBV25-1 to TRBJ2-2; D is unclear. Trimming left V 3 bases short and J 5 bases short, with 13 bases between. This CDR3 region has 15 residues. CDR1 and CDR2 from the germline V gene are MGHDK and SYGVNS.